This T cell receptor beta chain stems from a study of cytomegalovirus exposure and HLA in healthy donors. Study-wide results and limits: As a later analysis showed, a missense DCLRE1C variant was linked to trimming of TCR beta V- and J-genes. Analysis performed later showed TCR beta chains linked to HLA being more clonally expanded than equally common others. Reported performance of the classifier showed diagnosis of cytomegalovirus status with high specificity and sensitivity.

Germline CDR1 and CDR2: LNHDA and SQIVND (reference sequence). The V segment lost 4 bases and the J segment 0 bases; nucleotides outside the gene matches: 5. This CDR3 is built from 16 residues. The PCR employed 60 Vbeta primers together with 13 Jbeta primers. This table comes from immunoSEQ multiplex PCR, and its TCRdb copy is limited to in-frame clones, with some not included. The profile shows 95,000 to 110,000 clones, around four fifths of them singletons. As for this clone: What it recognizes is unknown.

The clonotype comes from a man aged 25-45 years in good health and CMV-seronegative. Sequencing was done on a sample of PBMCs. The chain recombines TRBV19 with TRBJ2-7; the match to TRBD1 covers 11 bases. CDR3 sequence reads: CASSTHGTGGSYEQYF. Written as DNA, the CDR3 is TGTGCCAGTAGTACCCATGGGACAGGGGGCTCCTACGAGCAGTACTTC. Supplemented by reference TRBV19 and TRBJ2-7, the full variable domain reads DGGITQSPKYLFRKEGQNVTLSCEQNLNHDAMYWYRQDPGQGLRLIYYSQIVNDFQKGDIAEGYSVSREKKESFPLTVTSAQKNPTAFYLCASSTHGTGGSYEQYFGPGTRLTVT.